Listed here is a single TCR beta chain. Its antigen is unknown. This specimen belongs to a study of graft-versus-host responses after intestinal transplantation. Looking at the study overall: Every recipient had anti-thymocyte globulin induction and 2 to 4 years of tacrolimus plus steroids.

The CDR3 runs to 16 residues. CDR1 is SGHNT and CDR2 is YENEEA in the germline V gene. The junction had 6 bases not matched to a gene; V was cut back by 5 bases and J by 6 bases. Data came from immunoSEQ multiplex PCR; TCRdb stores just in-frame clones and leaves some out. The sample consists of 85,000 to 95,000 clones, 93% of them appearing once. The chain recombines TRBV11-3 with TRBJ2-2; 13 nucleotides match TRBD2. This sequence was found in a human donor who received an intestinal transplant. The sample here was unstimulated CD8+ T cells sorted from spleen or lymph node cells, taken before intestinal transplant. The CDR3 DNA reads TGTGCCAGCAGCCCCGGGACTAGCGGGGTCGCCGGGGAGCTGTTTTTT. The encoded protein is CASSPGTSGVAGELFF.